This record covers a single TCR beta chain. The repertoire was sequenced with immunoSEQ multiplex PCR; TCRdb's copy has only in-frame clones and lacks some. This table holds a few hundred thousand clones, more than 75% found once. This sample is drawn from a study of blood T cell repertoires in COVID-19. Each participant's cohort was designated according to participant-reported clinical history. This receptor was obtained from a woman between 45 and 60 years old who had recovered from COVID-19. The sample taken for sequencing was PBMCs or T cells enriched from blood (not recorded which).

CDR3 loop: CASSFGRAGDEKLFF. CDR3 DNA sequence: TGCGCCAGCAGCTTCGGTAGGGCGGGTGATGAAAAACTGTTTTTT. This rearrangement joins TRBV5-1 to TRBJ1-4, with D uncertain. Germline lookup yields CDR1 SGHRS and CDR2 YFSETQ. Trimming took 2 bases from V and 6 from J, leaving 14 bases between them. The CDR3 contains 15 residues.